This T cell receptor beta chain was captured by sequencing in a study of T cells in Graves' hyperthyroidism and ophthalmopathy. CDR3 length: 15 residues. Per the germline V gene, CDR1 is SQVTM and CDR2 is ANQGSEA. The V end was cut by 5 bases, the J end by 0 bases, with 16 bases between. This clonotype was counted ten times or more. Its antigen is unidentified. Any patient presenting with uncontrolled infection, other autoimmune disease, pregnancy or lactation was left out. The source of the PBMCs was less than 12 ml of fresh peripheral blood. General study results and limits: Appearing also in blood were most of the thyroid clonotypes expanded above 0.001. A model using 13 V-J features told ophthalmopathy apart from stable hyperthyroidism.

The CDR3 regions of TCR beta were amplified from RNA transcripts. The TCR CDR3 was amplified in a first-round RT-PCR using the HTBI primer set. TCRdb itself ran the multiplex PCR reads through MiXCR, one entry per CDR3 protein. The profile covers about 640,000 distinct CDR3 sequences, with around 15% appearing a single time and about 12% taken by the ten largest. Material: blood. The sequence was obtained from a woman aged 45-60 years with Graves' ophthalmopathy. This chain uses TRBV29-1 with TRBJ1-1; no firm D call. The CDR3: CSVFLAVSMNTEAFF. The CDR3 DNA reads TGCAGCGTTTTCCTAGCAGTGAGTATGAACACTGAAGCTTTCTTT.